This T cell receptor beta chain emerged from a study of T-cell reconstitution after alpha-beta-depleted transplantation in children. This CDR3 is built from 12 residues. Trimming removed 5 bases at V and 8 bases at J, with 7 bases between. Researchers prepared the TCRbeta library using unique molecular identifiers, the study reports. MiXCR, run by TCRdb on the PCR reads, gives a single entry per CDR3 protein. This table has about 870,000 distinct CDR3 sequences, about 15% appearing once. The chain couples TRBV12-3 or TRBV12-4 to TRBJ1-6; no definite D call. The sequences come from PBMCs, mostly from graft donor cells, collected 360 days after TCRalphabeta/CD19-depleted stem cell transplant. This TCR was recovered from a male patient under 18 who had a stem cell transplant for acute lymphoblastic leukemia, so the T cells may come from the graft donor. CDR3 DNA: TGTGCCAGCAGTAGTCCCTATTCACCCCTCCACTTT. Translated: CASSSPYSPLHF.